This T cell receptor (beta chain) was sequenced for a study of shared clonotypes between healthy human individuals. The V and J ends lost 4 bases and 11 bases respectively, with 16 bases between them. Germline CDR1 SGHDT, CDR2 YYEEEE. The CDR3 length is 12 residues. Produced via immunoSEQ multiplex PCR; TCRdb's table is partial and in-frame only. The sample yields some 490,000 clones, over 70% seen once. Sample: PBMCs. This receptor was identified in a woman aged 40 to 49 in good health. Some clones in this sample may be carry-over from other donors' samples. This sequence joins TRBV5-6 and TRBJ2-7; D unclear. The DNA of the CDR3 is TGTGCCAGCAGCCGGACCGGCCCACCGGAGTACTTC. It yields the protein CASSRTGPPEYF.